This entry describes one T cell receptor beta chain. No DNA is given; TCRdb re-called the 5' RACE reads and lists each CDR3 protein once. This table holds about 390,000 distinct CDR3 sequences. CDR3 length: 18 residues. Germline CDR1 DFQATT, CDR2 SNEGSKA (reference sequence). This entry is derived from a study of T cells expressing NK-cell markers. This TCR came from a woman in her fifties or sixties in good health. This chain links TRBV20-1 with TRBJ2-1; TCRdb outputs TRBD1, but without DNA this stays unchecked. Sequencing was carried out using blood T cells: a sorted CD56 or NKG2C T cell subset, CD4+ or CD8+ T cells, or bulk PBMC T cells (not recorded which). The CDR3: CSARDVSGGGTGNNEQFF.